This is a list of T cell receptor beta chains from one sample in a study of early T cells in non-severe SARS-CoV-2 infection. TCRdb analysed the 5' RACE reads with MiXCR anew, one entry per CDR3 protein. The table shows roughly 50,000 distinct CDR3 sequences, with around 8% occurring only once. The sample consisted of whole blood. All receptors come from an adult who was a healthcare worker with PCR-confirmed SARS-CoV-2 infection or an uninfected control (not recorded which). Both conserved end residues are trimmed from each CDR3.

V gene: TRBV5-1; J gene: TRBJ2-7; CDR3 protein: ASSLRLNYEQY
V gene: TRBV6-6; J gene: TRBJ1-5; CDR3 protein: ASNRDRGNQPQH
V gene: TRBV4-2; J gene: TRBJ1-4; CDR3 protein: ASSQEGQPNEKLF
V gene: TRBV27; J gene: TRBJ2-6; CDR3 protein: ASRHGTGVSGANVLT
V gene: TRBV10-2; J gene: TRBJ1-2; CDR3 protein: ASTATTPGGYT
V gene: TRBV20-1; J gene: TRBJ2-3; CDR3 protein: SATSGGSTDTQY
V gene: TRBV11-3; J gene: TRBJ2-3; CDR3 protein: ASSNGLAGDTDTQY
V gene: TRBV14; J gene: TRBJ2-7; CDR3 protein: ASSQWEDEQY
V gene: TRBV29-1; J gene: TRBJ1-2; CDR3 protein: SVGTGANYGYT
V gene: TRBV15; J gene: TRBJ1-1; CDR3 protein: ATSNGQREAF
V gene: TRBV12-3/TRBV12-4; J gene: TRBJ1-2; CDR3 protein: ASSLGGQNYGYT
V gene: TRBV3-1; J gene: TRBJ1-4; CDR3 protein: ASSQGSGRLNEKLF
V gene: TRBV27; J gene: TRBJ2-4; CDR3 protein: ASSLSRGYENIQY
V gene: TRBV30; J gene: TRBJ2-7; CDR3 protein: AWSAAGVVREQY
V gene: TRBV29-1; J gene: TRBJ2-5; CDR3 protein: SVVKGRETQY
V gene: TRBV7-2; J gene: TRBJ2-2; CDR3 protein: ASSPGTANTGELF
V gene: TRBV19; J gene: TRBJ2-7; CDR3 protein: ASSEDRGYEQY
V gene: TRBV6-4; J gene: TRBJ2-2; CDR3 protein: ASSEGTNTGELF
V gene: TRBV28; J gene: TRBJ2-7; CDR3 protein: ASSRWTGATFYEQY
V gene: TRBV10-3; J gene: TRBJ2-5; CDR3 protein: ATQTGTSQETQY
V gene: TRBV6-5; J gene: TRBJ1-1; CDR3 protein: ASSAGTGAMNTEAF
V gene: TRBV20-1; J gene: TRBJ2-2; CDR3 protein: SAFSGRTTGELF
V gene: TRBV20-1; J gene: TRBJ2-7; CDR3 protein: SARVKQSHEQY
V gene: TRBV4-1; J gene: TRBJ2-1; CDR3 protein: ASSQVRAGTGGNEQF
V gene: TRBV24-1; J gene: TRBJ1-2; CDR3 protein: ATSDSNDGYGYT
V gene: TRBV6-5; J gene: TRBJ1-1; CDR3 protein: ASSYGTGGMNTEAF
V gene: TRBV29-1; J gene: TRBJ1-1; CDR3 protein: SANAGLNTEAF
V gene: TRBV24-1; J gene: TRBJ2-3; CDR3 protein: ATSDFAGTGGDTSTDTQY
V gene: TRBV6-5; J gene: TRBJ1-6; CDR3 protein: ASSARQGDSPLH
V gene: TRBV4-3; J gene: TRBJ1-2; CDR3 protein: ASSQRQLNYGYT
V gene: TRBV2; J gene: TRBJ1-1; CDR3 protein: ASRAPDRGSTEAF
V gene: TRBV24-1; J gene: TRBJ1-1; CDR3 protein: ATSDPPGAEAF
V gene: TRBV19; J gene: TRBJ2-7; CDR3 protein: ASSILHRGPYEQY
V gene: TRBV6-1; J gene: TRBJ2-1; CDR3 protein: ASSEAEGLDSYNEQF
V gene: TRBV5-4; J gene: TRBJ2-7; CDR3 protein: ASSSSTGTRNEQY
V gene: TRBV29-1; J gene: TRBJ1-2; CDR3 protein: SVRQTDRDGYT
V gene: TRBV9; J gene: TRBJ2-5; CDR3 protein: ASSGGGDQETQY
V gene: TRBV4-3; J gene: TRBJ2-5; CDR3 protein: ASSQDPGFETQY
V gene: TRBV6-5; J gene: TRBJ1-1; CDR3 protein: ASSYFRQKNTEAF
V gene: TRBV20-1; J gene: TRBJ1-5; CDR3 protein: SARDWADNQPQH
V gene: TRBV6-1; J gene: TRBJ1-1; CDR3 protein: ASSVKGGTEAF
V gene: TRBV11-3; J gene: TRBJ2-2; CDR3 protein: ASSWEQGNTGELF
V gene: TRBV6-5; J gene: TRBJ2-1; CDR3 protein: ASSYPSRREQF